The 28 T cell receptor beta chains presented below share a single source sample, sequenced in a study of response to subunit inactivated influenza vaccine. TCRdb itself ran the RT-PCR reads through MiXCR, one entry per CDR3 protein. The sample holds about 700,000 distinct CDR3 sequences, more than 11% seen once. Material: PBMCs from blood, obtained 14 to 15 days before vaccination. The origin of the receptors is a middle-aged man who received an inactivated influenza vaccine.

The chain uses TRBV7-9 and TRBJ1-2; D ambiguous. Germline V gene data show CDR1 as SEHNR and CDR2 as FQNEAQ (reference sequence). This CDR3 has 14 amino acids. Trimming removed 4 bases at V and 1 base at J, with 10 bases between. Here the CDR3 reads CASSSGRNNYGYTF. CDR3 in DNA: TGTGCCAGCAGCTCCGGACGGAATAACTATGGCTACACCTTC.

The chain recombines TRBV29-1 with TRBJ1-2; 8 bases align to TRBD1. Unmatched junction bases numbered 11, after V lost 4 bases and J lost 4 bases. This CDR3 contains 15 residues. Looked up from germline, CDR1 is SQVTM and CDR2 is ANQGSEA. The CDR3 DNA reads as TGCAGCGTTGCCCTCCGCGGGACAGGACTCTATGGCTACACCTTC. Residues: CSVALRGTGLYGYTF.

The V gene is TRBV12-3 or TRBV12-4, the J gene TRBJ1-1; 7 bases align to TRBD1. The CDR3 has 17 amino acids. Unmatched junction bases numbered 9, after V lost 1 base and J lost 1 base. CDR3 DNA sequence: TGTGCCAGCAGTTTAGGGATCTACAGGGGCGAGAACACTGAAGCTTTCTTT. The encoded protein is CASSLGIYRGENTEAFF.

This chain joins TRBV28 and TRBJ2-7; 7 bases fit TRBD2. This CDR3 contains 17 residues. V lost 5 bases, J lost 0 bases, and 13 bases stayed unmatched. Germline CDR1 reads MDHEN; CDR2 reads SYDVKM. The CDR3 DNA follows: TGTGCCAGCAGTCCCCAAATTCCACGGGGGGTCTCCTACGAGCAGTACTTC. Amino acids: CASSPQIPRGVSYEQYF.

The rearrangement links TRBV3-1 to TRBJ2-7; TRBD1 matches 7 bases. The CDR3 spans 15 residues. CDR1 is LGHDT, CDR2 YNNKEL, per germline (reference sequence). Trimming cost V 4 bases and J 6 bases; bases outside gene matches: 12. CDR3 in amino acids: CASSLRDSIAFEQYF. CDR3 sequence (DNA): TGTGCCAGCAGCCTCAGGGACAGTATAGCCTTCGAGCAGTACTTC.

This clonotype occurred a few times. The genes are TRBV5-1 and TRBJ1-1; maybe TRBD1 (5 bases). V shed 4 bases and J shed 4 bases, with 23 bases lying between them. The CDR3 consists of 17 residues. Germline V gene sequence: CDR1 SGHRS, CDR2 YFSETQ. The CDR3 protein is CASSTQSPGQLRTEAFF. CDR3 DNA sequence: TGCGCCAGCAGCACCCAAAGTCCAGGACAATTACGCACTGAAGCTTTCTTT.

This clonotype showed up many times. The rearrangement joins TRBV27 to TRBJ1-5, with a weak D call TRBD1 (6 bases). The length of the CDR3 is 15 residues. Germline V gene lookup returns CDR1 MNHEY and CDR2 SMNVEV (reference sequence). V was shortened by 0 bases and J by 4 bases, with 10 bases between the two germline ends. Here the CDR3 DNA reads TGTGCCAGCAGTTTATCACAGGGCGGGAATCAGCCCCAGCATTTT. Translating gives CASSLSQGGNQPQHF.

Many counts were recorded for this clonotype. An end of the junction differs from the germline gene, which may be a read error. This CDR3 reads CASSLGGGGSYEQYF. CDR3 nucleotide sequence: TGTGCCAGCAGCCTTGGGGGTGGGGGCTCCTACGAGCAGTACTTC. The chain joins TRBV5-1 to TRBJ2-7; D might be TRBD1 or TRBD2, each matching 5 bases. Per the germline V gene, CDR1 is SGHRS and CDR2 is YFSETQ. The CDR3 spans 15 residues.

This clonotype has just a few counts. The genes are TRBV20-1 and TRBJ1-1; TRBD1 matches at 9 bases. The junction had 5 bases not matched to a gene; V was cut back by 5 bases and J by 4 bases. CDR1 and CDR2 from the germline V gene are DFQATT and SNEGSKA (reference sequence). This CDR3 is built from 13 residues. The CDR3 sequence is CSAPRQGGTEAFF. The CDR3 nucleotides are TGCAGTGCTCCTCGACAGGGGGGCACTGAAGCTTTCTTT.

CDR3 nucleotide sequence: TGTGCCAGCAGGGAGGGACGGGGAAACATTCAGTACTTC. Encoded protein: CASREGRGNIQYF. The chain is built from TRBV5-6 and TRBJ2-4, with D perhaps matching TRBD2 (6 bases). Germline-derived CDR1 and CDR2 are SGHDT and YYEEEE. V was cut by 5 bases and J by 6 bases, with 12 bases left in between. The CDR3 has 13 amino acids.

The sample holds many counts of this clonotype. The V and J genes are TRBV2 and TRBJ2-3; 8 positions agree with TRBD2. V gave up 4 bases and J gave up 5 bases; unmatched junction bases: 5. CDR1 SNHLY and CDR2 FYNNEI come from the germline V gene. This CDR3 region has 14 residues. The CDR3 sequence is CASSGGLGVDTQYF. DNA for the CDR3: TGTGCCAGCAGTGGGGGACTAGGTGTAGATACGCAGTATTTT.

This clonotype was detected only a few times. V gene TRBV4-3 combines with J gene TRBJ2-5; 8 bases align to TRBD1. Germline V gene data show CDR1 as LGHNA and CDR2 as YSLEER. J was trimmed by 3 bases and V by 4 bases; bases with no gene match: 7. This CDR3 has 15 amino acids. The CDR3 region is CASSRGQGWEETQYF. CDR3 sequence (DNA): TGCGCCAGCAGCCGCGGACAGGGATGGGAAGAGACCCAGTACTTC.

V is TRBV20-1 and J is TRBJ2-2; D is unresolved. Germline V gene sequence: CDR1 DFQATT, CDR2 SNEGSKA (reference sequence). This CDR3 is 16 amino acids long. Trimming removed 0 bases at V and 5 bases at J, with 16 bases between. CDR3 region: CSARDPRRTETGELFF. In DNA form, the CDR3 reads TGCAGTGCTAGAGACCCAAGACGGACGGAAACCGGGGAGCTGTTTTTT.

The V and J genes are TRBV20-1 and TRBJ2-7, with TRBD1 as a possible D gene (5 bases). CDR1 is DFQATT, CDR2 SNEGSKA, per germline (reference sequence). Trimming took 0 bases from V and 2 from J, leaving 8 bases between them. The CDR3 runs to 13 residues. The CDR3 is CSARDHRPYEQYF. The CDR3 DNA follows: TGCAGTGCTAGAGATCACAGGCCCTACGAGCAGTACTTC.

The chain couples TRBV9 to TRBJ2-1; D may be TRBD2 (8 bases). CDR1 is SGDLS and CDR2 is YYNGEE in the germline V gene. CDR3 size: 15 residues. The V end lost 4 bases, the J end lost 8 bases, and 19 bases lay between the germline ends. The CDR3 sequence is CASSKGGAGGHEQFF. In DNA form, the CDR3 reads TGTGCCAGCAGCAAAGGGGGCGCGGGAGGTCATGAGCAGTTCTTC.

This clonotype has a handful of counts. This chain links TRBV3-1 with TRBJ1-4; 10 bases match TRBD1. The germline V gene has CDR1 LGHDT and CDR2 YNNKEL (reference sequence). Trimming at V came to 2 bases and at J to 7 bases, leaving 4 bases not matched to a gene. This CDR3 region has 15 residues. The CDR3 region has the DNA TGTGCCAGCAGCCAAACCGGGACAGGGGTTGAAAAACTGTTTTTT. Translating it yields CASSQTGTGVEKLFF.

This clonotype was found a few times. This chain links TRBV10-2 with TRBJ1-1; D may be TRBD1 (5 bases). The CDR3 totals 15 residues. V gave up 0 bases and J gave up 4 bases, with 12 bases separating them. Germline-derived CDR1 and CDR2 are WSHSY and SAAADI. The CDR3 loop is CASSESAGLGTEAFF. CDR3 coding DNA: TGCGCCAGCAGTGAGTCGGCAGGGTTAGGCACTGAAGCTTTCTTT.

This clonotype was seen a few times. The DNA of the CDR3 is TGCGCCAGCAGCTTGGGTCCAGACGGTGGGGAGACCCAGTACTTC. As protein: CASSLGPDGGETQYF. The V gene is TRBV5-1, the J gene TRBJ2-5, with D uncertain. CDR1 SGHRS and CDR2 YFSETQ come from the germline V gene. This CDR3 has 15 amino acids. The V gene lost 0 bases and the J gene lost 5 bases, with 14 bases spanning the gap.

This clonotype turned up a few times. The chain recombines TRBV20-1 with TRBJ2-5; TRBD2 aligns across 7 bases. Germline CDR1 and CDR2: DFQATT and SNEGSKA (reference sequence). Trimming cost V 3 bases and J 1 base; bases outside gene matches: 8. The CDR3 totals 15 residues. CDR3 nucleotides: TGCAGTGCTAGCCTCACGCGGGGGAGCCAAGAGACCCAGTACTTC. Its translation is CSASLTRGSQETQYF.

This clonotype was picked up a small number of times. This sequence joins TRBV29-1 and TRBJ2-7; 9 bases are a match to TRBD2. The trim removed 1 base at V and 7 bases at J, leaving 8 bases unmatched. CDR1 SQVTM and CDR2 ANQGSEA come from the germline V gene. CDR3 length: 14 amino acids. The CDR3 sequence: CSVEVSAGGIEQYF. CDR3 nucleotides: TGCAGCGTTGAAGTGAGCGCGGGAGGGATTGAGCAGTACTTC.

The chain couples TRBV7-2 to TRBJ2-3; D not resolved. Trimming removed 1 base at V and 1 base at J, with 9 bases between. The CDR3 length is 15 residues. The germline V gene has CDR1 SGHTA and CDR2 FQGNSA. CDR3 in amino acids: CASSLGLLRTDTQYF. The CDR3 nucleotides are TGTGCCAGCAGCTTAGGCTTACTCCGCACAGATACGCAGTATTTT.

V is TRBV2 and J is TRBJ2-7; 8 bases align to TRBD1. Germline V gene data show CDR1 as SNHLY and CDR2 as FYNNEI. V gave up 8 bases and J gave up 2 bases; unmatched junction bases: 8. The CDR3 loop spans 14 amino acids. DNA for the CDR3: TGTGCCAGCCAAGCCGGGACAGGAGCCTACGAGCAGTACTTC. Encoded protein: CASQAGTGAYEQYF.

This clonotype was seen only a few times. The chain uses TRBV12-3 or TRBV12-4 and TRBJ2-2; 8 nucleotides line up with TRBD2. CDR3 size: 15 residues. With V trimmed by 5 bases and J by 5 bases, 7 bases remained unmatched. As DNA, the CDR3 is TGTGCCAGCAGTAATCTAGCGGGTTTAACCGGGGAGCTGTTTTTT. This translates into CASSNLAGLTGELFF.

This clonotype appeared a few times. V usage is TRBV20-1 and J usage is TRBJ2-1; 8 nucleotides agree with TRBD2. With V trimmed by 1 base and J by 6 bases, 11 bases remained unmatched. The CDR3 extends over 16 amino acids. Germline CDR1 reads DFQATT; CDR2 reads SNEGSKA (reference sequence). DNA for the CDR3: TGCAGTGCTAGAGTCCTTGGGGTAGCGGGGACCAATGAGCAGTTCTTC. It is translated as CSARVLGVAGTNEQFF.

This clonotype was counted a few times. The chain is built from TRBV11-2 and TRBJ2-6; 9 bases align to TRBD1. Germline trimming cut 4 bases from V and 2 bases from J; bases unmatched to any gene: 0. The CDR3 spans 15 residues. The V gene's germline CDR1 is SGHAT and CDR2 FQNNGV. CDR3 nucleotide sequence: TGTGCCAGCAGCTGGGACAGGGCTGGGGCCAACGTCCTGACTTTC. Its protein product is CASSWDRAGANVLTF.

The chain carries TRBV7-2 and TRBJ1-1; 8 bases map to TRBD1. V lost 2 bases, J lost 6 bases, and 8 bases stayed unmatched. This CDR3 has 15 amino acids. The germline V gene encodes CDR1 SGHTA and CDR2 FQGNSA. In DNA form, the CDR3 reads TGTGCCAGCAGCTTAATGCCAGGGGGCAGGGCTGAAGCTTTCTTT. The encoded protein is CASSLMPGGRAEAFF.

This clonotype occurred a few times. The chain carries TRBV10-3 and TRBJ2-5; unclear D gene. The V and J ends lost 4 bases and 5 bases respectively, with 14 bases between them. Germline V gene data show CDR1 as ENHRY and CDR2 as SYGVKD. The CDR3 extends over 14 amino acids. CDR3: CAISGVGSRETQYF. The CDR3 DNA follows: TGTGCCATCAGTGGCGTCGGATCGAGGGAGACCCAGTACTTC.

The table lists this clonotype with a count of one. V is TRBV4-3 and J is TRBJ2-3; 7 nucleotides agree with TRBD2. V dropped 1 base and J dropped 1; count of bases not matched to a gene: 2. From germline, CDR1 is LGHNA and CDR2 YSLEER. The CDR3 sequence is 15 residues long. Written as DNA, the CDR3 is TGCGCCAGCAGCCAAGTCAGCGGGGGCACAGATACGCAGTATTTT. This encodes CASSQVSGGTDTQYF.